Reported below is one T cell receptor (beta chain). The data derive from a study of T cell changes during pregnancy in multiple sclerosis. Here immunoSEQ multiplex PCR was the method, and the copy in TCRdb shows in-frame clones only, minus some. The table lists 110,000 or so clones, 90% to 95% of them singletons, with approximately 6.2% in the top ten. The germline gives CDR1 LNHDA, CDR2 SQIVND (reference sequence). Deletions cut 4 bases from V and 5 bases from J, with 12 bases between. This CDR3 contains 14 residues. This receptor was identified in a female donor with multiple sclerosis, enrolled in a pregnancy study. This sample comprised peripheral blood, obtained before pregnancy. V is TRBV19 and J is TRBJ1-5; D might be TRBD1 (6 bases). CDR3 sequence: CASSRDRSYQPQHF. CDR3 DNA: TGTGCCAGTAGTAGAGACAGGTCTTATCAGCCCCAGCATTTT.